This T cell receptor (beta chain) was found in a study of early T cells in non-severe SARS-CoV-2 infection. TCRdb re-called the 5' RACE reads with MiXCR, one entry per CDR3 protein. The sample lists 100,000 to 150,000 distinct CDR3 sequences, about 15% occurring once. The table lists this clonotype with many counts. This CDR3 has 13 amino acids. V was cut by 3 bases and J by 2 bases, with 11 bases left in between. Germline V gene data show CDR1 as DFQATT and CDR2 as SNEGSKA (reference sequence). This receptor was obtained from an adult who was a healthcare worker with PCR-confirmed SARS-CoV-2 infection or an uninfected control (not recorded which). The sequenced sample was whole blood. The chain links TRBV20-1 to TRBJ2-7; D possibly uses TRBD1 or TRBD2 (6 bases each). Here the CDR3 reads CSARRDIAYEQYF. CDR3 nucleotide sequence: TGCAGTGCTAGGCGGGACATAGCCTACGAGCAGTACTTC.